This T cell receptor beta chain was captured by sequencing in a study of T cells in Graves' hyperthyroidism and ophthalmopathy. Using RNA transcripts as the source, TCR beta CDR3 regions were amplified. HTBI primers drove first-round RT-PCR of the TCR CDR3. MiXCR was run by TCRdb on the multiplex PCR reads, yielding one entry per CDR3 protein. The sample holds 550,000 to 600,000 distinct CDR3 sequences, roughly 46% seen once. Germline values: CDR1 SNHLY, CDR2 FYNNEI. The CDR3 spans 14 residues. Trimming took 5 bases from V and 6 from J, leaving 17 bases between them. At least ten counts were recorded for this clonotype.

This clonotype was obtained from an adult woman with Graves' disease, either hyperthyroidism or ophthalmopathy (not recorded which). V and J are TRBV2 and TRBJ2-7; the D is unclear. Material: peripheral blood or thyroid tissue (not recorded which). The CDR3 region is CASSSEGDVGEQYF. In nucleotides, the CDR3 is TGTGCCAGCAGTTCGGAAGGCGACGTGGGCGAGCAGTACTTC.